Described below is a single T cell receptor beta chain sequence and its context. Antigen specificity is unknown. The data are from a study of cytomegalovirus exposure and HLA in healthy donors. Assay used: immunoSEQ multiplex PCR; TCRdb lists only in-frame clones, some missing. The profile shows roughly 60,000 clones, roughly 94% of them singletons. Notes on the study in general: TCR beta chains numbering under 200 were designated cytomegalovirus-associated. High sensitivity and specificity were reportedly achieved when the classifier diagnosed cytomegalovirus status.

V was trimmed by 7 bases and J by 1 base, leaving 6 bases between them. CDR1 and CDR2 from the germline V gene are MNHEY and SVGAGI. The CDR3 runs 12 residues. The source is a man between 18 and 35 years old in good health and CMV-seronegative. The V and J genes are TRBV6-5 and TRBJ2-3; unclear D gene. Sequences were obtained from PBMCs. The CDR3 protein is CASKLGTDTQYF. In DNA form, the CDR3 reads TGTGCCAGCAAGTTAGGCACAGATACGCAGTATTTT.